The clone carrying this T cell receptor (beta chain) has more than one count but fewer than ten. Use of 60 Vbeta and 13 Jbeta primers characterized the PCR. Produced via immunoSEQ multiplex PCR; TCRdb's table is partial and in-frame only. The repertoire holds 60,000 to 90,000 clones, 70% seen once, with around 9.7% in the top ten. Germline V gene sequence: CDR1 MNHNY, CDR2 SVGAGI (reference sequence). The CDR3 covers 15 residues. With V trimmed by 7 bases and J by 3 bases, 9 bases remained unmatched. These data come from a study of cytomegalovirus exposure and HLA in healthy donors. The chain uses TRBV6-6 and TRBJ2-5; 9 nucleotides agree with TRBD1. This clonotype was obtained from a woman aged 50 to 65 in good health and CMV-seropositive. Specimen: PBMCs. The CDR3 nucleotides read TGTGCCAGCATAGAGGGACAGGGATCGAAAGAGACCCAGTACTTC. Its translation: CASIEGQGSKETQYF.